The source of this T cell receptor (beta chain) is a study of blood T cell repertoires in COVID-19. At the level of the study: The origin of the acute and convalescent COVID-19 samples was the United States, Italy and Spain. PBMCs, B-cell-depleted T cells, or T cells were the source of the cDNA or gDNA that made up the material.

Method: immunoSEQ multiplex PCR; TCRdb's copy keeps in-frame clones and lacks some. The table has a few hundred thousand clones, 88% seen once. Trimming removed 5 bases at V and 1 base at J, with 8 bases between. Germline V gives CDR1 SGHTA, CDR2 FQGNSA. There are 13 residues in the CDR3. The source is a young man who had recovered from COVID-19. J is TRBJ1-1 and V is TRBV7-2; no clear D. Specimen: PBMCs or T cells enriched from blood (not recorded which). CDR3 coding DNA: TGTGCCAGCAGCGGACTGAGGAACACTGAAGCTTTCTTT. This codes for CASSGLRNTEAFF.